This T cell receptor (beta chain) stems from a study of T cells expressing NK-cell markers. Across the whole study: Each TCR beta repertoire originated in sorted T cells that were CD3+CD56+NKG2C+, CD3+CD56+NKG2C- or CD3+CD56-NKG2C+. Seven of the eight sequenced donors were classified as HCMV-seropositive, and one was classified as seronegative.

TCR beta cDNA was made by 5'RACE template switching with UMIs. TCRdb re-called the 5' RACE reads and shows each CDR3 protein once, DNA omitted. The sample includes 300,000 to 450,000 distinct CDR3 sequences. The clonotype originates from a man between 18 and 69 years old in good health. Sequencing used blood T cells: a sorted CD56 or NKG2C T cell subset, CD4+ or CD8+ T cells, or bulk PBMC T cells (not recorded which).

The CDR3 is CASSVRRPPYEQYF. The V call is TRBV9, the J call TRBJ2-7; no DNA is available, so the TRBD2 call from TCRdb remains unchecked. Germline-derived CDR1 and CDR2 are SGDLS and YYNGEE. This CDR3 has 14 residues. Full variable domain (remainder filled in from reference TRBV9 and TRBJ2-7): DSGVTQTPKHLITATGQRVTLRCSPRSGDLSVYWYQQSLDQGLQFLIQYYNGEERAKGNILERFSAQQFPDLHSELNLSSLELGDSALYFCASSVRRPPYEQYFGPGTRLTVT.